Listed below are T cell receptor beta chains from one sample, sequenced in a study of blood T cell repertoires in COVID-19. The assay was immunoSEQ multiplex PCR, and TCRdb's table has in-frame clones only and misses some. The repertoire has around 180,000 clones, around 88% of them found once; the top ten carry about 4.1%. The sample comprised peripheral blood. The receptors here all came from a woman aged 25 to 39 with acute or convalescent COVID-19. The CDR3 runs from the conserved cysteine through the conserved F or W. A D gene is named only where the DNA matches it firmly. Clone size is stated in some rows and not others, as once, few, many or a class when expanded.

abundance: .
j_gene: TRBJ2-7
len: 14
v_gene: TRBV7-9
d_gene: TRBD1
CDR3nt: TGTGCCATCGGGTCCGGGACAGACGTCTTCGAGCAGTACTTC
CDR3aa: CAIGSGTDVFEQYF

abundance: .
j_gene: TRBJ1-1
len: 13
v_gene: TRBV27
d_gene: .
CDR3nt: TGTGCCAGCAGTTTATCGATGGTAGCTGAAGCTTTCTTT
CDR3aa: CASSLSMVAEAFF

abundance: .
j_gene: TRBJ1-5
len: 15
v_gene: TRBV5-8
d_gene: .
CDR3nt: TGTGCTAGCAGCTTGGGAAGGGGTCCGAATCAGCCCCAGCATTTT
CDR3aa: CASSLGRGPNQPQHF

abundance: .
j_gene: TRBJ2-1
len: 12
v_gene: TRBV11-3
d_gene: TRBD1
CDR3nt: TGTGCCAGCGGACAGGCCCTCAATGAGCAGTTCTTC
CDR3aa: CASGQALNEQFF

abundance: .
j_gene: TRBJ2-1
len: 13
v_gene: TRBV28
d_gene: .
CDR3nt: TGTGCCAGCAGGTCAGCGGGTTACAATGAGCAGTTCTTC
CDR3aa: CASRSAGYNEQFF

abundance: .
j_gene: TRBJ1-6
len: 16
v_gene: TRBV9
d_gene: TRBD1
CDR3nt: TGTGCCAGCAGCGTATCCCCCCTGACAGGGTTGACACCCCTCCACTTT
CDR3aa: CASSVSPLTGLTPLHF

abundance: .
j_gene: TRBJ2-3
len: 15
v_gene: TRBV5-1
d_gene: .
CDR3nt: TGCGCCAGCAGCGTGACAGGTTTGCGTGAAGATACGCAGTATTTT
CDR3aa: CASSVTGLREDTQYF

abundance: .
j_gene: TRBJ1-2
len: 8
v_gene: TRBV29-1
d_gene: .
CDR3nt: TGCAGCCCATCCGGCTACACCTTC
CDR3aa: CSPSGYTF

abundance: .
j_gene: TRBJ2-2
len: 15
v_gene: TRBV2
d_gene: TRBD2
CDR3nt: TGTGCCAGCAGTTTTAGCGGGAGATTTTCCGGGGAGCTGTTTTTT
CDR3aa: CASSFSGRFSGELFF

abundance: .
j_gene: TRBJ2-7
len: 13
v_gene: TRBV10-3
d_gene: .
CDR3nt: TGTGCCATCAGTAGACAGGAGGTCTACGAGCAGTACTTC
CDR3aa: CAISRQEVYEQYF

abundance: .
j_gene: TRBJ2-1
len: 16
v_gene: TRBV14
d_gene: TRBD2
CDR3nt: TGTGCCAGCAGCCGGCGGGGGGCCCTCACCGGGAATGAGCAGTTCTTC
CDR3aa: CASSRRGALTGNEQFF

abundance: .
j_gene: TRBJ2-7
len: 16
v_gene: TRBV28
d_gene: .
CDR3nt: TGTGCCAGCAGTAGTTCCGGGACACCAAGCTCCTACGAGCAGTACTTC
CDR3aa: CASSSSGTPSSYEQYF

abundance: .
j_gene: TRBJ2-2
len: 13
v_gene: TRBV12-3/TRBV12-4
d_gene: .
CDR3nt: TGTGCCAGCAGGGCAATGAGGACCGGGGAGCTGTTTTTT
CDR3aa: CASRAMRTGELFF

abundance: .
j_gene: TRBJ1-6
len: 15
v_gene: TRBV4-2
d_gene: .
CDR3nt: TGTGCCAGCAGCCAAGACCAGGGTCTTCTTTCACCCCTCCACTTT
CDR3aa: CASSQDQGLLSPLHF

abundance: .
j_gene: TRBJ1-4
len: 17
v_gene: TRBV18
d_gene: .
CDR3nt: TGTGCCAGCTCGCAGAGTCAAGGGACTTATGATAATGAAAAACTGTTTTTT
CDR3aa: CASSQSQGTYDNEKLFF

abundance: .
j_gene: TRBJ2-2
len: 14
v_gene: TRBV3-1/TRBV3-2
d_gene: .
CDR3nt: TGTGCCAGCAGTATAATAGAGGCCACCGGGGAGCTGTTTTTT
CDR3aa: CASSIIEATGELFF

abundance: .
j_gene: TRBJ2-3
len: 12
v_gene: TRBV7-9
d_gene: .
CDR3nt: TGTGCCAGCAGCTTTACATTCGATACGCAGTATTTT
CDR3aa: CASSFTFDTQYF

abundance: .
j_gene: TRBJ2-1
len: 13
v_gene: TRBV5-1
d_gene: TRBD2
CDR3nt: TGCGCCAGCAGCTTGGGTGCGGGAGTGGGTCAGTTCTTC
CDR3aa: CASSLGAGVGQFF

abundance: .
j_gene: TRBJ2-7
len: 13
v_gene: TRBV30
d_gene: TRBD2
CDR3nt: TGTGCCTGGAGTTTAGGACTAGCGAACGAGCAGTACTTC
CDR3aa: CAWSLGLANEQYF

abundance: few
j_gene: TRBJ2-2
len: 13
v_gene: TRBV12-3/TRBV12-4
d_gene: TRBD1
CDR3nt: TGTGCCACCGGGACAGAGAACACCGGGGAGCTGTTTTTT
CDR3aa: CATGTENTGELFF

abundance: .
j_gene: TRBJ1-1
len: 14
v_gene: TRBV6-5
d_gene: .
CDR3nt: TGTGCCAGCAGTTACGGGGCGCTGAGCACTGAAGCTTTCTTT
CDR3aa: CASSYGALSTEAFF

abundance: .
j_gene: TRBJ2-2
len: 16
v_gene: TRBV6-6
d_gene: .
CDR3nt: TGTGCCAGCAGGGTACCGGGTTTATCAAACACCGGGGAGCTGTTTTTT
CDR3aa: CASRVPGLSNTGELFF

abundance: .
j_gene: TRBJ2-1
len: 13
v_gene: TRBV5-6
d_gene: TRBD2
CDR3nt: TGTGCCAGCAGCCGGACTAGCGGAAATGAGCAGTTCTTC
CDR3aa: CASSRTSGNEQFF

abundance: .
j_gene: TRBJ2-2
len: 17
v_gene: TRBV5-1
d_gene: .
CDR3nt: TGCGCCAGCAGCTTGGCCACGGCAGGGGATGGCACCGGGGAGCTGTTTTTT
CDR3aa: CASSLATAGDGTGELFF

abundance: .
j_gene: TRBJ1-1
len: 13
v_gene: TRBV6-5
d_gene: TRBD1
CDR3nt: TGTGCCAGCAGTTTGGACAGGGACACTGAAGCTTTCTTT
CDR3aa: CASSLDRDTEAFF

abundance: .
j_gene: TRBJ1-2
len: 15
v_gene: TRBV15
d_gene: .
CDR3nt: TGTGCCACCAGCAGGGTGGGGGCGACTAACTATGGCTACACCTTC
CDR3aa: CATSRVGATNYGYTF

abundance: .
j_gene: TRBJ1-5
len: 18
v_gene: TRBV6-1
d_gene: .
CDR3nt: TGTGCCAGCAGTGCCGTAGGGGCGGCCCGCTTGACCAATCAGCCCCAGCATTTT
CDR3aa: CASSAVGAARLTNQPQHF

abundance: once
j_gene: TRBJ1-6
len: 15
v_gene: TRBV5-1
d_gene: .
CDR3nt: TGCGCCAGCAGCTTGGGTACAGGACAAAATTCACCCCTCCACTTT
CDR3aa: CASSLGTGQNSPLHF

abundance: .
j_gene: TRBJ2-7
len: 13
v_gene: TRBV2
d_gene: TRBD2
CDR3nt: TGTGCCAGCGGGGCTAGCGGGAGGGGCGAGCAGTACTTC
CDR3aa: CASGASGRGEQYF

abundance: .
j_gene: TRBJ1-2
len: 16
v_gene: TRBV5-4
d_gene: TRBD1
CDR3nt: TGTGCCAGCAGCTTCGCTCCCGGGACAGGGTCTTTAGGCTACACCTTC
CDR3aa: CASSFAPGTGSLGYTF

abundance: few
j_gene: TRBJ2-2
len: 14
v_gene: TRBV6-5
d_gene: TRBD1
CDR3nt: TGTGCCAGCGTGGGACAGGAGAACACCGGGGAGCTGTTTTTT
CDR3aa: CASVGQENTGELFF

abundance: .
j_gene: TRBJ2-7
len: 14
v_gene: TRBV20-1
d_gene: .
CDR3nt: TGCAGTGCTAGTTTTCCTAGTAGCTCCTACGAGCAGTACTTC
CDR3aa: CSASFPSSSYEQYF

abundance: .
j_gene: TRBJ2-7
len: 13
v_gene: TRBV5-1
d_gene: .
CDR3nt: TGCGCCAGCAGCTTGGGGGGCGGGGACGAGCAGTACTTC
CDR3aa: CASSLGGGDEQYF

abundance: .
j_gene: TRBJ2-5
len: 13
v_gene: TRBV11-2
d_gene: .
CDR3nt: TGTGCCAGCAGCTTAGCAGGGGTCGAGACCCAGTACTTC
CDR3aa: CASSLAGVETQYF

abundance: once
j_gene: TRBJ1-6
len: 13
v_gene: TRBV21-1
d_gene: .
CDR3nt: TGTGCCAGCAATATGGGCGGGATACTACCCCTCCACTTT
CDR3aa: CASNMGGILPLHF

abundance: once
j_gene: TRBJ2-7
len: 13
v_gene: TRBV7-2
d_gene: .
CDR3nt: TGTGCCAGCAGCTTAGCGAACAGGTACGAGCAGTACTTC
CDR3aa: CASSLANRYEQYF

abundance: once
j_gene: TRBJ2-1
len: 15
v_gene: TRBV7-2
d_gene: TRBD2
CDR3nt: TGTGCCAGCAGCTTTGGCGGGAGGGCGTACAATGAGCAGTTCTTC
CDR3aa: CASSFGGRAYNEQFF

abundance: .
j_gene: TRBJ2-1
len: 13
v_gene: TRBV6-5
d_gene: .
CDR3nt: TGTGCCAGCACATTGAGCTCCTACAATGAGCAGTTCTTC
CDR3aa: CASTLSSYNEQFF

abundance: .
j_gene: TRBJ1-3
len: 15
v_gene: TRBV21-1
d_gene: .
CDR3nt: TGTGCCAGCAGCAAAGGTACTAACTCTGGAAACACCATATATTTT
CDR3aa: CASSKGTNSGNTIYF